This TCR beta chain was captured in a study of siplizumab effects on memory and regulatory T cells. General observations from the study: An assignable naive or memory phenotype was lacking in roughly 75-96% of proliferating CD4+ or CD8+ clones.

As regards this clone: The target antigen is unknown.

Data came from immunoSEQ multiplex PCR; TCRdb stores just in-frame clones and leaves some out. The sample shows roughly 100,000 clones, roughly 92% of them seen only once. The CDR3 is 19 residues long. CDR1 is ENHRY, CDR2 SYGVKD, per germline. Trimming took off 3 bases at V and 0 bases at J, with 18 bases between the two ends. V gene TRBV10-3 combines with J gene TRBJ2-6, with D possibly being TRBD1 or TRBD2 (5 bases each). The TCR comes from a human donor in good health. Sequencing input: Tregs sorted from blood. CDR3 coding DNA: TGTGCCATCAGTGAAATTGTTGGGGGACGATCCTCTGGGGCCAACGTCCTGACTTTC. Translating it yields CAISEIVGGRSSGANVLTF.